Below are 25 T cell receptor beta chains sequenced from a single sample in a study of cytomegalovirus exposure and HLA in healthy donors. The PCR ran on 60 Vbeta and 13 Jbeta primers. Some clones are missing from TCRdb's copy, which holds only in-frame ones; the method was immunoSEQ multiplex PCR. The data show approximately 190,000 clones, with more than 80% seen just once and around 2.5% held by the top ten. The sample was PBMCs. These receptors were taken from a woman aged 50 to 60 in good health and CMV-seropositive.

This rearrangement joins TRBV28 to TRBJ1-4; perhaps TRBD1 as D (6 bases). Germline V gives CDR1 MDHEN, CDR2 SYDVKM. This CDR3 spans 14 amino acids. Trimming took 6 bases from V and 2 from J, leaving 10 bases between them. CDR3 nucleotides: TGTGCCAGCAGCAAGGGGGGGACTAATGAAAAACTGTTTTTT. This encodes CASSKGGTNEKLFF.

In this sample, this clone turned up once. The chain has TRBV7-8 and TRBJ2-5, with D possibly TRBD1 on 5 matching bases. Germline V lookup: CDR1 SGHVS, CDR2 FQNEAQ. The ends were cut back, 0 bases at V and 3 bases at J, with 11 bases in the middle. The CDR3 spans 15 residues. The CDR3 DNA reads as TGTGCCAGCAGCTTAGCGGTGCGACAGAAAGAGACCCAGTACTTC. Amino acid sequence: CASSLAVRQKETQYF.

This chain connects TRBV6-5 to TRBJ1-5; TRBD1 agrees at 7 bases. Germline V gene lookup returns CDR1 MNHEY and CDR2 SVGAGI. This CDR3 is 13 amino acids long. Unmatched junction bases numbered 4, after V lost 5 bases and J lost 6 bases. The CDR3 sequence is CASSDDRAQPQHF. In DNA form, the CDR3 reads TGTGCCAGCAGTGATGACAGGGCTCAGCCCCAGCATTTT.

This clone was seen a single time. The gene calls are TRBV30 and TRBJ1-2, with D uncertain. V gave up 1 base and J gave up 8 bases, with 17 bases separating them. The CDR3 consists of 14 residues. Germline values: CDR1 GTSNPN, CDR2 SVGIG (reference sequence). The CDR3 DNA reads as TGTGCCTGGAGTGCTAATTATAGGGAGGTGGGCTACACCTTC. Residues: CAWSANYREVGYTF.

V is TRBV28 and J is TRBJ1-5; TRBD1 matches at 7 bases. Germline loops: CDR1 MDHEN, CDR2 SYDVKM. CDR3 length: 15 residues. V shed 5 bases and J 6 bases; nucleotides not matched to a gene: 10. In DNA form, the CDR3 reads TGTGCCAGCAGTCCTAGGGGGCGCAAGGCTCAGCCCCAGCATTTT. This sequence encodes CASSPRGRKAQPQHF.

J is TRBJ2-7 and V is TRBV23-1, with TRBD1 identical over 8 bases. TRBV23-1 is labeled an ORF, and its function is uncertain. The CDR3 contains 19 residues. J gave up 3 bases and V 0 bases, and 16 bases lay outside the gene matches. CDR3 sequence reads: CASSQSRDRPPRKGYEQYF. As DNA, the CDR3 is TGCGCCAGCAGTCAATCCAGGGACAGGCCTCCGAGGAAGGGCTACGAGCAGTACTTC.

The chain has TRBV5-1 and TRBJ2-5; 9 bases line up with TRBD2. Germline loops: CDR1 SGHRS, CDR2 YFSETQ. The CDR3 has 15 residues. V gave up 3 bases and J gave up 1 base; unmatched junction bases: 4. In nucleotides, the CDR3 is TGCGCCAGCAGCTCGGTTAGCGGGGGCCAAGAGACCCAGTACTTC. Protein: CASSSVSGGQETQYF.

The V and J genes are TRBV11-2 and TRBJ2-6; 9 nucleotides match TRBD1. The junction had 8 bases not matched to a gene; V was cut back by 3 bases and J by 2 bases. The CDR3 sequence is 18 residues long. Germline V gene sequence: CDR1 SGHAT, CDR2 FQNNGV. CDR3 DNA sequence: TGTGCCAGCAGCTTCTACCGGGACAGGGCCGCTGGGGCCAACGTCCTGACTTTC. It yields the protein CASSFYRDRAAGANVLTF.

This clone was observed many times. The rearrangement links TRBV2 to TRBJ2-1; perhaps TRBD1 as D (6 bases). V shed 7 bases and J shed 4 bases, with 8 bases lying between them. This CDR3 comprises 12 residues. Germline CDR1 reads SNHLY; CDR2 reads FYNNEI. The CDR3 region has the DNA TGTGCCAGCACGACAGGTTACAATGAGCAGTTCTTC. This gives the protein CASTTGYNEQFF. The full variable domain, rest sourced from reference TRBV2 and TRBJ2-1, is EPEVTQTPSHQVTQMGQEVILRCVPISNHLYFYWYRQILGQKVEFLVSFYNNEISEKSEIFDDQFSVERPDGSNFTLKIRSTKLEDSAMYFCASTTGYNEQFFGPGTRLTVL.

This rearrangement joins TRBV28 to TRBJ1-2; D may be TRBD1 (6 bases). This CDR3 has 15 residues. Germline V gene data show CDR1 as MDHEN and CDR2 as SYDVKM. V was pared by 3 bases and J by 2 bases, with 13 bases between. CDR3 region: CASSLGGPANYGYTF. The CDR3 region has the DNA TGTGCCAGCAGTTTGGGGGGGCCAGCAAACTATGGCTACACCTTC.

The V gene is TRBV15, the J gene TRBJ1-4, with 8 bases aligning to TRBD1. Trimming removed 0 bases from V and 6 bases from J; junction bases left unmatched: 6. This CDR3 region has 16 residues. CDR1 is LNHNV, CDR2 YYDKDF, per germline (reference sequence). CDR3 in amino acids: CATSRDSTGGYEKLFF. The CDR3, as DNA: TGTGCCACCAGCAGAGATTCCACAGGGGGATATGAAAAACTGTTTTTT.

This clone came up a few times. V usage is TRBV5-4 and J usage is TRBJ1-4; D call uncertain. The V end lost 0 bases, the J end lost 7 bases, and 10 bases lay between the germline ends. CDR1 and CDR2 from the germline V gene are SGHNT and YYREEE (reference sequence). CDR3 length equals 14 residues. CDR3 DNA sequence: TGTGCCAGCAGCTTGGACGGCGAGGGTGAAAAACTGTTTTTT. Its translation is CASSLDGEGEKLFF.

V gene TRBV7-3 combines with J gene TRBJ2-2; perhaps TRBD2 as D (6 bases). CDR1 and CDR2 (germline): SGHTA, FQGTGA. The CDR3 runs 15 residues. Trimming removed 3 bases at V and 0 bases at J, with 8 bases between. The CDR3 nucleotides read TGTGCCAGCAGCTTGGGACTCGCGAACACCGGGGAGCTGTTTTTT. This codes for CASSLGLANTGELFF.

This clone has a single count. J is TRBJ2-5 and V is TRBV11-2; a possible D gene is TRBD1 (5 bases). The end of the DNA is better explained by TRBJ2-7, so the J call may be wrong. The CDR3 consists of 15 residues. Germline loops: CDR1 SGHAT, CDR2 FQNNGV. The CDR3: CASKRGQALSYEQYF. In DNA, the CDR3 is TGTGCCAGCAAAAGAGGACAAGCGCTCTCCTACGAGCAGTACTTC.

The genes are TRBV7-2 and TRBJ1-4; D is possibly TRBD1 (6 bases). The CDR3 has 13 residues. Per the germline V gene, CDR1 is SGHTA and CDR2 is FQGNSA. V shed 1 base and J shed 8 bases, with 8 bases lying between them. The CDR3 nucleotides read TGTGCCAGCAGCTTAGACAGGGAAGAAAAACTGTTTTTT. Protein: CASSLDREEKLFF.

The chain recombines TRBV7-9 with TRBJ1-1, with D unresolved. The CDR3 has 13 residues. Germline lookup yields CDR1 SEHNR and CDR2 FQNEAQ (reference sequence). V lost 5 bases to trimming and J lost 4 bases, with 11 bases between them. The CDR3 reads CASSPGVPTEAFF. The CDR3 nucleotides read TGTGCCAGCAGCCCCGGGGTACCCACTGAAGCTTTCTTT. Full variable domain (remainder filled in from reference TRBV7-9 and TRBJ1-1): DTGVSQNPRHKITKRGQNVTFRCDPISEHNRLYWYRQTLGQGPEFLTYFQNEAQLEKSRLLSDRFSAERPKGSFSTLEIQRTEQGDSAMYLCASSPGVPTEAFFGQGTRLTVV.

This clone appeared once. The CDR3 coding sequence is TGTGCCACCAGCCCGCGGGGGTCGGGCCAAGAGACCCAGTACTTC. Its translation: CATSPRGSGQETQYF. The chain joins TRBV15 to TRBJ2-5; 7 bases align to TRBD2. This CDR3 is built from 15 residues. Germline V gene data show CDR1 as LNHNV and CDR2 as YYDKDF (reference sequence). V was clipped by 5 bases and J by 1 base; unmatched bases: 7.

The J gene is TRBJ2-3, the V gene TRBV4-1, with 8 bases identical to TRBD2. The CDR3 runs 18 residues. Trimming removed 3 bases from V and 0 bases from J; junction bases left unmatched: 11. Germline lookup yields CDR1 MGHRA and CDR2 YSYEKL. DNA of the CDR3: TGCGCCAGCAGCCAGGAGCGGGGGACACTCGTTAGCACAGATACGCAGTATTTT. Its translation is CASSQERGTLVSTDTQYF.

V usage is TRBV5-1 and J usage is TRBJ1-4; TRBD1 matches 7 bases. Losses at the gene ends were 1 base for V and 0 bases for J; bases not matched to a gene: 6. The CDR3 spans 17 residues. Germline V lookup: CDR1 SGHRS, CDR2 YFSETQ. CDR3 in amino acids: CASSLRVQGTTNEKLFF. CDR3 DNA: TGCGCCAGCAGCTTGCGGGTACAGGGGACAACTAATGAAAAACTGTTTTTT. Full variable domain (missing parts from reference TRBV5-1 and TRBJ1-4): KAGVTQTPRYLIKTRGQQVTLSCSPISGHRSVSWYQQTPGQGLQFLFEYFSETQRNKGNFPGRFSGRQFSNSRSEMNVSTLELGDSALYLCASSLRVQGTTNEKLFFGSGTQLSVL.

This chain uses TRBV6-6 with TRBJ1-2; no firm D call. CDR1 MNHNY and CDR2 SVGAGI come from the germline V gene (reference sequence). Trimming pared 0 bases from V and 6 bases from J, leaving 11 bases between. The CDR3 has 14 residues. As DNA, the CDR3 is TGTGCCAGCAGTTACTCGAACGAGCCCCATGGCTACACCTTC. Its protein is CASSYSNEPHGYTF.

The chain joins TRBV5-4 to TRBJ1-1; 8 bases are shared with TRBD1. CDR1 and CDR2 from the germline V gene are SGHNT and YYREEE (reference sequence). CDR3 length: 13 amino acids. With 7 bases clipped from V and 1 base from J, the junction kept 3 bases outside the gene matches. CDR3 nucleotide sequence: TGTGCCAGCGGACAGGGTCCGAACACTGAAGCTTTCTTT. Amino acid sequence: CASGQGPNTEAFF.

This chain links TRBV7-3 with TRBJ1-4; 9 nucleotides line up with TRBD1. This CDR3 contains 18 residues. Germline CDR1 reads SGHTA; CDR2 reads FQGTGA. Trimming removed 2 bases from V and 1 base from J; junction bases left unmatched: 8. The CDR3 here is CASSLSGTGTITNEKLFF. The CDR3 DNA sequence: TGTGCCAGCAGCTTATCCGGGACAGGGACCATAACTAATGAAAAACTGTTTTTT.

This sequence joins TRBV6-6 and TRBJ2-1; 8 bases fit TRBD2. The germline V gene encodes CDR1 MNHNY and CDR2 SVGAGI (reference sequence). V trimming: 1 base; J trimming: 3 bases; junction bases outside the gene matches: 5. CDR3 length: 16 amino acids. CDR3 sequence reads: CASSYLSAGGYNEQFF. The CDR3, as DNA: TGTGCCAGCAGTTACTTATCGGCGGGGGGCTACAATGAGCAGTTCTTC.

The chain recombines TRBV28 with TRBJ2-3, with a possible D match to TRBD1 (6 bases). The V end was cut by 3 bases, the J end by 0 bases, with 10 bases between. CDR3 length: 15 amino acids. CDR1 is MDHEN and CDR2 is SYDVKM in the germline V gene. The CDR3 coding sequence is TGTGCCAGCAGTTTTAGGGGGAGAAGCACAGATACGCAGTATTTT. Translating it yields CASSFRGRSTDTQYF.

About this clone itself: Relative to the germline gene, one junction end is altered; a read error may explain this. Other DNA sequences in the sample encode the same CDR3. This chain uses TRBV30 with TRBJ2-1; TRBD1 is a possible D gene (6 bases). Germline CDR1 and CDR2: GTSNPN and SVGIG (reference sequence). CDR3 length: 13 amino acids. Here the CDR3 DNA reads TGCGCCTCAATCAGGGGCTCCTACAATGAGCAGTTCTTC. Translated, it gives CASIRGSYNEQFF.